The sequence of this T cell receptor (beta chain) was determined in a study of healthy donors' naive CD4 and CD8 T cells. V shed 1 base and J shed 0 bases, with 21 bases lying between them. CDR3 length: 18 amino acids. Germline V gives CDR1 DFQATT, CDR2 SNEGSKA (reference sequence). General study points: Positive CDR3 charge linked to CD4+ cells, negative to CD8+ cells.

Each TCR library used about 500 ng of total RNA and a linear amplification protocol. One entry per CDR3 protein results from TCRdb running MiXCR on the reads. Of 150,000 to 200,000 distinct CDR3 sequences in the sample, 65% to 75% are singletons; the top ten hold 2% to 2.5%. This clonotype was seen only once. Its target is not known. The specimen sequenced was naive CD4+ and CD8+ T cells sorted from blood, pooled from several donors. This rearrangement joins TRBV20-1 to TRBJ1-1, with D unclear. This sequence originates from a pool of human donors in good health; the sample pools cells from several healthy donors. The CDR3 region has the DNA TGCAGTGCTAGAGGCCCGATGTCGACCGGGAGTGTGAACACTGAAGCTTTCTTT. Amino acid sequence: CSARGPMSTGSVNTEAFF.